The rows below give T cell receptor beta chains drawn from one sample of a study of shared T cell receptors in the human thymus. Libraries were prepared by immunoSEQ multiplex PCR; TCRdb keeps only in-frame clonotypes and omits some of them. This table has over 650,000 clones, more than 75% appearing once. These records were also assigned to another study, of human thymus T cells.

The sequenced sample was thymocytes. The source of these receptors is a boy in the first two years of life with a congenital heart defect. Both conserved end residues are part of each CDR3. D genes are given only for firm matches. A row's size may be missing; if present it is once, few, many or a size class.

J gene: TRBJ2-7; D gene: NA; V gene: TRBV4-1; clone size: NA; CDR3 DNA: TGCGCCAGCAGCCAAGATCGTCCAGGCAGCACCTACGAGCAGTACTTC; CDR3 protein: CASSQDRPGSTYEQYF
J gene: TRBJ2-1; D gene: TRBD2; V gene: TRBV4-3; clone size: NA; CDR3 DNA: TGCGCCAGCAGCCAGAGCCCCGGACTAGCGGGAAGCGTCAATGAGCAGTTCTTC; CDR3 protein: CASSQSPGLAGSVNEQFF
J gene: TRBJ2-7; D gene: NA; V gene: TRBV30; clone size: NA; CDR3 DNA: TGTGCCTGGAGGAAAAGACAGGAACCCTACGAGCAGTACTTC; CDR3 protein: CAWRKRQEPYEQYF
J gene: TRBJ2-1; D gene: TRBD2; V gene: TRBV5-4; clone size: NA; CDR3 DNA: TGTGCCAGCAGCTGGGGACTAGCGGGAGGTTACAATGAGCAGTTCTTC; CDR3 protein: CASSWGLAGGYNEQFF
J gene: TRBJ2-1; D gene: TRBD2; V gene: TRBV19; clone size: NA; CDR3 DNA: TGTGCCAGTAGTATCCCTAGCGGGAGGGTCCTACCCTACAATGAGCAGTTCTTC; CDR3 protein: CASSIPSGRVLPYNEQFF
J gene: TRBJ2-6; D gene: NA; V gene: TRBV28; clone size: NA; CDR3 DNA: TGTGCCAGCAGTTTAGCTAGCTCTGGGGCCAACGTCCTGACTTTC; CDR3 protein: CASSLASSGANVLTF
J gene: TRBJ1-3; D gene: TRBD1; V gene: TRBV7-2; clone size: NA; CDR3 DNA: TGTGCCAGCAGCTGGGGACAGGGGCAAGGAAACACCATATATTTT; CDR3 protein: CASSWGQGQGNTIYF
J gene: TRBJ2-3; D gene: NA; V gene: TRBV4-3; clone size: NA; CDR3 DNA: TGCGCCAGCAGCCAGGGCCTGGGTGTATCAGATACGCAGTATTTT; CDR3 protein: CASSQGLGVSDTQYF
J gene: TRBJ2-5; D gene: NA; V gene: TRBV27; clone size: NA; CDR3 DNA: TGTGCCAGCAGTTTAGTCCGAGAAGAGACCCAGTACTTC; CDR3 protein: CASSLVREETQYF
J gene: TRBJ1-6; D gene: NA; V gene: TRBV2; clone size: once; CDR3 DNA: TGTGCCAGCAGTCCAATCAGCTCCAGGGGTAATAATTCACCCCTCCACTTT; CDR3 protein: CASSPISSRGNNSPLHF
J gene: TRBJ2-2; D gene: TRBD2; V gene: TRBV6-5; clone size: once; CDR3 DNA: TGTGCCAGCAGTCCTAGCGGGATGAACCCCCGGGAGCTGTTTTTT; CDR3 protein: CASSPSGMNPRELFF
J gene: TRBJ2-7; D gene: NA; V gene: TRBV5-6; clone size: NA; CDR3 DNA: TGTGCCAGCACCTCCAAATACAGGGCGCCGGGAAGCTACGAGCAGTACTTC; CDR3 protein: CASTSKYRAPGSYEQYF
J gene: TRBJ2-7; D gene: TRBD1; V gene: TRBV28; clone size: NA; CDR3 DNA: TGTGCCAGCAGTTCGGGACAGGGGAGCGCCTACGAGCAGTACTTC; CDR3 protein: CASSSGQGSAYEQYF
J gene: TRBJ2-1; D gene: NA; V gene: TRBV7-8; clone size: NA; CDR3 DNA: TGTGCCAGCAGCTTAGAGGGGGACCCTAACAATGAGCAGTTCTTC; CDR3 protein: CASSLEGDPNNEQFF
J gene: TRBJ2-7; D gene: NA; V gene: TRBV5-1; clone size: NA; CDR3 DNA: TGCGCCAGCAGCTTGTCCCTCAGGGATAACCACTCCTACGAGCAGTACTTC; CDR3 protein: CASSLSLRDNHSYEQYF
J gene: TRBJ2-5; D gene: TRBD1; V gene: TRBV30; clone size: NA; CDR3 DNA: TGTGCCTGGAGTGTGAGCGACAGGGGAGGAGTGACCCAGTACTTC; CDR3 protein: CAWSVSDRGGVTQYF
J gene: TRBJ2-2; D gene: TRBD2; V gene: TRBV7-6; clone size: NA; CDR3 DNA: TGTGCCAGCAAACTAGCGGGGAACACCGGGGAGCTGTTTTTT; CDR3 protein: CASKLAGNTGELFF
J gene: TRBJ2-7; D gene: TRBD1; V gene: TRBV11-2; clone size: NA; CDR3 DNA: TGTGCCAGCAGCTCGCGCCATACTCTGGACAGGGGGTTGGGGGAGCAGTACTTC; CDR3 protein: CASSSRHTLDRGLGEQYF
J gene: TRBJ1-5; D gene: NA; V gene: TRBV28; clone size: NA; CDR3 DNA: TGTGCCAGCAACTTAATAGGGGCTCAGCCCCAGCATTTT; CDR3 protein: CASNLIGAQPQHF
J gene: TRBJ2-7; D gene: TRBD1; V gene: TRBV9; clone size: NA; CDR3 DNA: TGTGCCAGCAGCGCCAACGGGACAGGGGTCAGGGAGCAGTACTTC; CDR3 protein: CASSANGTGVREQYF
J gene: TRBJ1-2; D gene: TRBD1; V gene: TRBV7-6; clone size: NA; CDR3 DNA: TGTGCCAGCAGCTTAGATGAGGGGTCCGGGACAGCTAACTATGGCTACACCTTC; CDR3 protein: CASSLDEGSGTANYGYTF
J gene: TRBJ2-5; D gene: NA; V gene: TRBV18; clone size: NA; CDR3 DNA: TGTGCCAGCTCACCGATTAGGACAGCTGATCGACAAGAGACCCAGTACTTC; CDR3 protein: CASSPIRTADRQETQYF
J gene: TRBJ2-5; D gene: TRBD1; V gene: TRBV2; clone size: NA; CDR3 DNA: TGTGCCAGCAGCGTCTGGGACAGTCCCCAAGAGACCCAGTACTTC; CDR3 protein: CASSVWDSPQETQYF
J gene: TRBJ2-1; D gene: TRBD2; V gene: TRBV11-3; clone size: NA; CDR3 DNA: TGTGCCAGCAGCTTAGTGAGCGGGAGCTCGGAGGATGAGCAGTTCTTC; CDR3 protein: CASSLVSGSSEDEQFF
J gene: TRBJ2-7; D gene: NA; V gene: TRBV4-3; clone size: NA; CDR3 DNA: TGCGCCAGCAGCCAAGATGGGCGGGGGCCTGCCTACGAGCAGTACTTC; CDR3 protein: CASSQDGRGPAYEQYF
J gene: TRBJ2-7; D gene: TRBD1; V gene: TRBV5-6; clone size: NA; CDR3 DNA: TGTGCCAGCAGCCACCGGGACAGGGGGCCTTGGTTTGAGCAGTACTTC; CDR3 protein: CASSHRDRGPWFEQYF
J gene: TRBJ2-1; D gene: TRBD2; V gene: TRBV4-3; clone size: few; CDR3 DNA: TGCGCCAGCAGCCAGGTAACTAGCGGGAGGGCCCATGAGCAGTTCTTC; CDR3 protein: CASSQVTSGRAHEQFF
J gene: TRBJ1-3; D gene: NA; V gene: TRBV25-1; clone size: NA; CDR3 DNA: TGTGCCAGCAGGGATACAGGGCCATCTGGAAACACCATATATTTT; CDR3 protein: CASRDTGPSGNTIYF
J gene: TRBJ2-1; D gene: TRBD2; V gene: TRBV28; clone size: NA; CDR3 DNA: TGTGCCAGCAGCCCTCTACTAGCGGGAACCAACAATGAGCAGTTCTTC; CDR3 protein: CASSPLLAGTNNEQFF
J gene: TRBJ2-7; D gene: NA; V gene: TRBV29-1; clone size: few; CDR3 DNA: TGCAGCGTTGCCAGTCACAGGGCTCGCCCCTACGAGCAGTACTTC; CDR3 protein: CSVASHRARPYEQYF
J gene: TRBJ1-5; D gene: TRBD1; V gene: TRBV2; clone size: NA; CDR3 DNA: TGTGCCAGCAGGGGAACCGGGACAGGGAAAGGAGAATGTCAGCCCCAGCATTTT; CDR3 protein: CASRGTGTGKGECQPQHF
J gene: TRBJ1-1; D gene: NA; V gene: TRBV5-1; clone size: NA; CDR3 DNA: TGCGCCAGCAGCGCACGCGACGGGATCCGCTACATGAACACTGAAGCTTTCTTT; CDR3 protein: CASSARDGIRYMNTEAFF
J gene: TRBJ2-1; D gene: TRBD2; V gene: TRBV6-5; clone size: NA; CDR3 DNA: TGTGCCAGCAGTTCGAGCGGGAGGCCCGACAATGAGCAGTTCTTC; CDR3 protein: CASSSSGRPDNEQFF
J gene: TRBJ2-3; D gene: TRBD2; V gene: TRBV25-1; clone size: NA; CDR3 DNA: TGTGCCAGCAGTGAATATAATAGCGGGGGGAAAGTGGATACGCAGTATTTT; CDR3 protein: CASSEYNSGGKVDTQYF
J gene: TRBJ2-5; D gene: TRBD1; V gene: TRBV11-2; clone size: NA; CDR3 DNA: TGTGCCAGCAGCGCGGACAGGAGACAAGAGACCCAGTACTTC; CDR3 protein: CASSADRRQETQYF
J gene: TRBJ2-5; D gene: TRBD2; V gene: TRBV28; clone size: NA; CDR3 DNA: TGTGCCAGCAGTTTTCTGACTAGCGGACTCCAAGAGACCCAGTACTTC; CDR3 protein: CASSFLTSGLQETQYF
J gene: TRBJ1-4; D gene: NA; V gene: TRBV6-6; clone size: NA; CDR3 DNA: TGTGCCAGCAGTTACTCCGGACAGTCGGCTAATGAAAAACTGTTTTTT; CDR3 protein: CASSYSGQSANEKLFF
J gene: TRBJ1-4; D gene: TRBD1; V gene: TRBV29-1; clone size: NA; CDR3 DNA: TGCAGCGTTGAGAAAGGACAGGGGGGTGGTGAAAAACTGTTTTTT; CDR3 protein: CSVEKGQGGGEKLFF
J gene: TRBJ1-3; D gene: NA; V gene: TRBV18; clone size: NA; CDR3 DNA: TGTGCCAGCTCACCAGGAATAACAGGGTCGAATCATCTCGGAAACACCATATATTTT; CDR3 protein: CASSPGITGSNHLGNTIYF
J gene: TRBJ2-3; D gene: TRBD1; V gene: TRBV4-1; clone size: NA; CDR3 DNA: TGCGCCAGCAGCCAAGTACGGGACAGGGAAGATACAGATACGCAGTATTTT; CDR3 protein: CASSQVRDREDTDTQYF
J gene: TRBJ2-7; D gene: NA; V gene: TRBV30; clone size: NA; CDR3 DNA: TGTGCCTGGAGCTCCGTAACCTACGAGCAGTACTTC; CDR3 protein: CAWSSVTYEQYF
J gene: TRBJ1-4; D gene: TRBD1; V gene: TRBV5-1; clone size: NA; CDR3 DNA: TGCGCCAGCAGCTTCGACAGGGGGCTTGAAAAACTGTTTTTT; CDR3 protein: CASSFDRGLEKLFF
J gene: TRBJ1-4; D gene: NA; V gene: TRBV11-2; clone size: NA; CDR3 DNA: TGTGCCAGCAGCTCGCGGGTTGCCTATGAAAAACTGTTTTTT; CDR3 protein: CASSSRVAYEKLFF
J gene: TRBJ1-2; D gene: TRBD1; V gene: TRBV28; clone size: NA; CDR3 DNA: TGTGCCAGCAGTTTACCTGGACAGGGACCCTACACCTTC; CDR3 protein: CASSLPGQGPYTF